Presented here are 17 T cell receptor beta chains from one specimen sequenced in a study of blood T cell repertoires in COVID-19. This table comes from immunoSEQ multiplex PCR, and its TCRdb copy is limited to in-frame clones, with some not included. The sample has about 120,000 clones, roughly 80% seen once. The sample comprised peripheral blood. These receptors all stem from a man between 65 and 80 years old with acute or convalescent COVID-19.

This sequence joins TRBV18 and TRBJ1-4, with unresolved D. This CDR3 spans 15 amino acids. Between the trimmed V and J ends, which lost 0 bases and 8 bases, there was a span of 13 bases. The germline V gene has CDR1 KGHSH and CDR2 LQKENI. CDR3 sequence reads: CASSPPGRLEEKLFF. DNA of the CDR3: TGTGCCAGCTCACCACCCGGTCGGTTAGAAGAAAAACTGTTTTTT.

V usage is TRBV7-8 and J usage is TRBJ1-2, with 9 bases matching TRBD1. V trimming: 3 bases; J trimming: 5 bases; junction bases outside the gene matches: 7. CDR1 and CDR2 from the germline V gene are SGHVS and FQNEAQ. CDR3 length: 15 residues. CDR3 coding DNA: TGTGCCAGCAGCTTTACAGGGGGCGGACGGTATGGCTACACCTTC. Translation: CASSFTGGGRYGYTF.

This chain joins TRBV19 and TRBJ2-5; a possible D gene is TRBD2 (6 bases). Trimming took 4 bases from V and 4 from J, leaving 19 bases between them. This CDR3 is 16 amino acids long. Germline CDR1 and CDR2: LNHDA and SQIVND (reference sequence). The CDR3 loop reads CASSTPGRGSAETQYF. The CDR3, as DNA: TGTGCCAGTAGTACCCCAGGACGGGGGTCGGCAGAGACCCAGTACTTC.

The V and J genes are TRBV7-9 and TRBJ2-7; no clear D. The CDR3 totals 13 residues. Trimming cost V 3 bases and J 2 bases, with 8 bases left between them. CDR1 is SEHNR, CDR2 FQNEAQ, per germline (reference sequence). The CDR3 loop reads CASSLGHTYEQYF. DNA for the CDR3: TGTGCCAGCAGCTTGGGCCACACCTACGAGCAGTACTTC.

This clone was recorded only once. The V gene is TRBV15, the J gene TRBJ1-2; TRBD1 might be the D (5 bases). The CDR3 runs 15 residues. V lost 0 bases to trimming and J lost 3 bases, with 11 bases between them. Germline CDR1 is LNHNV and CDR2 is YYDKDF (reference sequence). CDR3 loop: CATSRDKGPYYGYTF. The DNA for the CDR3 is TGTGCCACCAGCAGAGATAAGGGGCCCTACTATGGCTACACCTTC.

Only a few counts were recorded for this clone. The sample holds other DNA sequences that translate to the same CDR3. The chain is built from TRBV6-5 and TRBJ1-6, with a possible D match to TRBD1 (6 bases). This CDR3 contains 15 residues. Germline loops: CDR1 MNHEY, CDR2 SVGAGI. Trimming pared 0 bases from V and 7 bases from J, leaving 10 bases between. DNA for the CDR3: TGTGCCAGCAGTTACTCGGGCCAGGGGAATTCACCCCTCCACTTT. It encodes CASSYSGQGNSPLHF.

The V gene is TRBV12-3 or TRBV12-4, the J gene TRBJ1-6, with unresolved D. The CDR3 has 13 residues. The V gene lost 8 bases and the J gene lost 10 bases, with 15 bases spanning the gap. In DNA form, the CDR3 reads TGTGCCAGCGGCCTGGACTCTGGCTCACCCCTCCACTTT. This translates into CASGLDSGSPLHF.

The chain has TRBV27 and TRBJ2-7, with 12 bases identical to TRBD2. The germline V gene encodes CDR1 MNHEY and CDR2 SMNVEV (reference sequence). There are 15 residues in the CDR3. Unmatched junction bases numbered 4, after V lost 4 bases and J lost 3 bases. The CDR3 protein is CASSSVTSGSYEQYF. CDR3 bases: TGTGCCAGCAGTTCGGTGACTAGCGGGAGCTACGAGCAGTACTTC.

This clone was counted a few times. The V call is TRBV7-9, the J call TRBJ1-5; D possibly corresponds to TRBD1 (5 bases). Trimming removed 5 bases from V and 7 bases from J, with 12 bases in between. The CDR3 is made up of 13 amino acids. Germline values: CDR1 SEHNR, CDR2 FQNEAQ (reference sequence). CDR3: CASSRTGEQPQHF. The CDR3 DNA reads TGTGCCAGCAGCCGAACAGGCGAACAGCCCCAGCATTTT.

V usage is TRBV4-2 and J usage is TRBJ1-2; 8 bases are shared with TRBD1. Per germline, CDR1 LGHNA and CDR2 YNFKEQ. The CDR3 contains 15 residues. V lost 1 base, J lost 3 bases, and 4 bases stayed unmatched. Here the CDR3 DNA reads TGTGCCAGCAGCCAAGGGACAGGGATCGACTATGGCTACACCTTC. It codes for CASSQGTGIDYGYTF.

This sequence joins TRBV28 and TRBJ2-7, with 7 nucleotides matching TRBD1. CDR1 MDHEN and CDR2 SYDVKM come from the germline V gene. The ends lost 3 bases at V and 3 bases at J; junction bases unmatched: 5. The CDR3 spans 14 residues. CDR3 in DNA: TGTGCCAGCAGTTTTACAGGGGTATACTACGAGCAGTACTTC. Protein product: CASSFTGVYYEQYF.

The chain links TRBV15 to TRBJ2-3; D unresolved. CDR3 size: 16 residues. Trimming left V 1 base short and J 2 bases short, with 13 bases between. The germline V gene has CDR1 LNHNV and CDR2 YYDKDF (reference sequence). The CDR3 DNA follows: TGTGCCACCAGCAGAGGAGGCAGCGAAGACACAGATACGCAGTATTTT. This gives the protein CATSRGGSEDTDTQYF.

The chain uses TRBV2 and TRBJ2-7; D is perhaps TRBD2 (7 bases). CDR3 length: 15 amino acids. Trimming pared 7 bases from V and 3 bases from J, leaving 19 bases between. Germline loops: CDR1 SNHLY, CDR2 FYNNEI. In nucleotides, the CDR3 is TGTGCCAGCAACCAAGGGGGGGGCGGGGACTACGAGCAGTACTTC. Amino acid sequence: CASNQGGGGDYEQYF. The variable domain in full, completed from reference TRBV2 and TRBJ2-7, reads EPEVTQTPSHQVTQMGQEVILRCVPISNHLYFYWYRQILGQKVEFLVSFYNNEISEKSEIFDDQFSVERPDGSNFTLKIRSTKLEDSAMYFCASNQGGGGDYEQYFGPGTRLTVT.

The CDR3 reads CASSEVYRGGKLFF. The CDR3, as DNA: TGTGCCAGCAGTGAAGTTTACAGGGGGGGAAAACTGTTTTTT. This chain joins TRBV6-1 and TRBJ1-4; 8 bases are shared with TRBD1. The CDR3 consists of 14 residues. V gave up 1 base and J gave up 10 bases; unmatched junction bases: 5. CDR1 is MNHNS, CDR2 SASEGT, per germline.

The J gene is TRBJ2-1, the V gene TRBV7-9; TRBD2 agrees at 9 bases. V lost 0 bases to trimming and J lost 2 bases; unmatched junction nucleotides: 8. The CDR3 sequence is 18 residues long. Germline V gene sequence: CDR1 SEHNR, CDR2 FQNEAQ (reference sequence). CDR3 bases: TGTGCCAGCAGCTTAGCGAAAGGACTAGCGACCACCTACAATGAGCAGTTCTTC. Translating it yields CASSLAKGLATTYNEQFF.

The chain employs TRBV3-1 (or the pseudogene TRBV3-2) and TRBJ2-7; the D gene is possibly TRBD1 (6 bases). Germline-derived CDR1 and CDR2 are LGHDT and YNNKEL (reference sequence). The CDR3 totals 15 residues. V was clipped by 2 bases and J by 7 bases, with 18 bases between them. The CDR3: CASSQTQGLAGEQYF. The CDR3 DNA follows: TGTGCCAGCAGCCAAACCCAGGGGTTGGCAGGGGAGCAGTACTTC.

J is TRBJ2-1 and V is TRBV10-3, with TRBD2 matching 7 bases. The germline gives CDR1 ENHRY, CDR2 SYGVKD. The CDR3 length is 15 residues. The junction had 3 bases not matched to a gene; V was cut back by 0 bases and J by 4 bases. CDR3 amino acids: CAISESGTTYNEQFF. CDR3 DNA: TGTGCCATCAGTGAGTCGGGGACTACTTACAATGAGCAGTTCTTC.